A selection of T cell receptor beta chains follows, all from one sample in a study of OX40 agonist ivuxolimab in advanced cancers. Using immunoSEQ multiplex PCR, the repertoire was profiled, and TCRdb retains in-frame clones only, with some absent. The sample lists around 110,000 clones, 80% to 95% occurring once. The specimen comprised CD4+ or CD8+ T cells sorted from blood, sampled in a trial of the OX40 agonist ivuxolimab. These receptors were collected from an adult with an advanced solid tumor such as melanoma, head and neck, liver or kidney cancer. The CDR3 runs from the conserved cysteine through the conserved F or W. The order of the fields is V gene, D gene, J gene, CDR3 length, clone size, CDR3 protein, CDR3 DNA. The D gene is left open where the match is weak. Size tells how often a clone was seen (once, few, many) or the class of an expanded clone, and some rows leave it out.

TRBV5-1	NA	TRBJ2-2	13	few	CASSLTYTGELFF	TGCGCCAGCAGCTTGACTTACACCGGGGAGCTGTTTTTT
TRBV19	TRBD1	TRBJ1-2	15	NA	CASSLRDRRSGGYTF	TGTGCCAGTAGTCTGAGGGACAGGAGGTCTGGAGGCTACACCTTC
TRBV18	NA	TRBJ2-2	12	NA	CASSPQGGELFF	TGTGCCAGCTCACCGCAAGGAGGGGAGCTGTTTTTT
TRBV28	NA	TRBJ2-6	17	NA	CASSLQGTFSGANVLTF	TGTGCCAGCAGTTTACAGGGTACCTTCTCTGGGGCCAACGTCCTGACTTTC
TRBV19	NA	TRBJ1-1	15	NA	CASSIVPDPNTEAFF	TGTGCCAGTAGTATAGTTCCTGACCCCAACACTGAAGCTTTCTTT
TRBV5-1	NA	TRBJ1-5	13	NA	CASSLDGNQPQHF	TGCGCCAGCAGCTTGGACGGCAATCAGCCCCAGCATTTT
TRBV5-4	NA	TRBJ1-1	13	few	CASSFERNTEAFF	TGTGCCAGCAGCTTCGAGAGAAACACTGAAGCTTTCTTT
TRBV5-4	TRBD1	TRBJ1-5	13	NA	CASSLQGDQPQHF	TGTGCCAGCAGCTTACAGGGGGATCAGCCCCAGCATTTT
TRBV5-1	TRBD2	TRBJ2-2	17	NA	CASSLHPGTRNTGELFF	TGCGCCAGCAGCCTACACCCCGGGACTAGGAACACCGGGGAGCTGTTTTTT
TRBV13	TRBD1	TRBJ1-2	14	NA	CASSTGTGVYGYTF	TGTGCCAGCAGTACCGGGACAGGGGTCTATGGCTACACCTTC
TRBV19	NA	TRBJ1-3	14	NA	CASSGRDSGNTIYF	TGTGCCAGTAGCGGCAGGGATTCTGGAAACACCATATATTTT
TRBV9	TRBD1	TRBJ2-2	17	NA	CASSVATRGQGPGELFF	TGTGCCAGCAGCGTAGCTACGAGGGGACAGGGACCCGGGGAGCTGTTTTTT
TRBV18	NA	TRBJ2-7	14	NA	CASSLPNRHGEQYF	TGTGCCAGCTCACTCCCTAACCGACATGGCGAGCAGTACTTC
TRBV7-9	TRBD1	TRBJ2-3	13	NA	CASSLAVGGTQYF	TGTGCCAGCAGCTTAGCGGTAGGGGGCACGCAGTATTTT
TRBV6-6	TRBD2	TRBJ2-7	14	NA	CASSLPPREGEQYF	TGTGCCAGCAGCCTCCCCCCCCGGGAGGGCGAGCAGTACTTC
TRBV7-9	NA	TRBJ1-1	16	once	CASSTLLSRVGTEAFF	TGTGCCAGCAGCACGCTCCTTTCCAGGGTGGGCACTGAAGCTTTCTTT
TRBV18	NA	TRBJ1-4	15	NA	CASSPPDTTNEKLFF	TGTGCCAGCTCACCACCAGACACAACTAATGAAAAACTGTTTTTT
TRBV19	TRBD1	TRBJ1-5	12	NA	CATGTGNQPQHF	TGTGCCACCGGGACAGGGAATCAGCCCCAGCATTTT
TRBV6-5	NA	TRBJ1-6	15	NA	CASSLRQAYNSPLHF	TGTGCCAGCAGTTTACGACAGGCATATAATTCACCCCTCCACTTT
TRBV7-2	NA	TRBJ1-5	15	NA	CASSLRSGGPEPQHF	TGTGCCAGCAGCTTAAGATCGGGGGGTCCGGAGCCCCAGCATTTT
TRBV28	TRBD2	TRBJ2-1	17	NA	CASSSPGLAGAYNEQFF	TGTGCCAGCAGCTCTCCGGGACTAGCGGGAGCCTACAATGAGCAGTTCTTC
TRBV28	TRBD1	TRBJ1-1	13	NA	CASRVQGKAEAFF	TGTGCCAGCAGAGTACAGGGGAAGGCTGAAGCTTTCTTT
TRBV7-9	NA	TRBJ2-2	15	NA	CASSLAWQNTGELFF	TGTGCCAGCAGCTTAGCGTGGCAGAACACCGGGGAGCTGTTTTTT
TRBV19	NA	TRBJ1-5	15	NA	CASRGRALEEQPQHF	TGTGCCAGTAGGGGGAGGGCACTTGAGGAACAGCCCCAGCATTTT
TRBV29-1	NA	TRBJ2-7	12	NA	CSVDEGSYEQYF	TGCAGCGTTGACGAGGGCTCCTACGAGCAGTACTTC
TRBV19	TRBD1	TRBJ1-5	17	NA	CASSIGQGVANNQPQHF	TGTGCCAGTAGTATAGGACAGGGGGTAGCAAACAATCAGCCCCAGCATTTT
TRBV27	TRBD2	TRBJ2-2	16	NA	CASGSGTPSNTGELFF	TGTGCCAGCGGGAGCGGGACGCCCTCGAATACCGGGGAGCTGTTTTTT
TRBV20-1	TRBD1	TRBJ1-2	11	NA	CSADRGSGYTF	TGCAGTGCTGACAGGGGATCTGGCTACACCTTC
TRBV6-5	NA	TRBJ2-1	15	NA	CASSYRQGTFNEQFF	TGTGCCAGCAGTTACCGTCAGGGAACCTTCAATGAGCAGTTCTTC
TRBV4-3	NA	TRBJ2-1	13	NA	CASSLQGGNEQFF	TGCGCCAGCAGCCTACAGGGGGGGAATGAGCAGTTCTTC
TRBV28	NA	TRBJ2-7	14	NA	CASRPGTSIYEQYF	TGTGCCAGCAGACCCGGGACCTCCATCTACGAGCAGTACTTC
TRBV15	NA	TRBJ1-5	15	NA	CATSRDTGNHQPQHF	TGTGCCACCAGCAGAGATACGGGGAATCATCAGCCCCAGCATTTT
TRBV5-5	NA	TRBJ1-1	16	NA	CASSVVNRRSNTEAFF	TGTGCCAGCAGCGTAGTTAACAGGAGATCGAACACTGAAGCTTTCTTT
TRBV7-9	NA	TRBJ1-1	15	NA	CASSPPTGGPTEAFF	TGTGCCAGCAGCCCCCCGACAGGCGGGCCCACTGAAGCTTTCTTT
TRBV5-6	NA	TRBJ1-1	14	NA	CASSYLDRYTEAFF	TGTGCCAGCAGCTACCTGGACAGATACACTGAAGCTTTCTTT
TRBV6-6	NA	TRBJ1-3	13	NA	CAGSYNSGNTIYF	TGTGCCGGATCCTACAACTCTGGAAACACCATATATTTT
TRBV5-4	NA	TRBJ2-7	16	NA	CASSPEGGGVSYEQYF	TGTGCCAGCAGCCCAGAAGGGGGGGGCGTTTCCTACGAGCAGTACTTC
TRBV6-5	NA	TRBJ2-3	15	NA	CASSLSGGSTDTQYF	TGTGCCAGCAGTTTGTCGGGCGGTAGCACAGATACGCAGTATTTT
TRBV19	NA	TRBJ1-2	16	NA	CASSIDQLGLGYGYTF	TGTGCCAGTAGTATAGATCAACTGGGTCTGGGATATGGCTACACCTTC
TRBV18	NA	TRBJ1-5	13	NA	CASSPGLRQPQHF	TGTGCCAGCTCACCAGGGTTGCGTCAGCCCCAGCATTTT